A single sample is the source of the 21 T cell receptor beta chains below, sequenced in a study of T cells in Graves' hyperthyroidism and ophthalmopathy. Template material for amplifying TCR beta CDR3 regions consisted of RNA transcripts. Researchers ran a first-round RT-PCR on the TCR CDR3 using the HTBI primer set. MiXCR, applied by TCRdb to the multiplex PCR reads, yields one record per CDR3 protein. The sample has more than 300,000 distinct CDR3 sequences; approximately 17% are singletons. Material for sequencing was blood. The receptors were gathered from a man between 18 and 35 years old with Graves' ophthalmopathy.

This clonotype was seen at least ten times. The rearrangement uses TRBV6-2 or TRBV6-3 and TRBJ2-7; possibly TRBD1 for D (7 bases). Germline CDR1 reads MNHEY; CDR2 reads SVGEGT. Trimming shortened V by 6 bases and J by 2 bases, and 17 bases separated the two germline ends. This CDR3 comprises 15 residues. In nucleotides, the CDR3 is TGTGCCAGCAGGCCCTGGCAGGGGGGTACCTACGAGCAGTACTTC. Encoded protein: CASRPWQGGTYEQYF.

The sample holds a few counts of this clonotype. CDR3 nucleotides: TGCAGTGCTAGAGATCCACGGGGGCTCGAGCAGTACTTC. This codes for CSARDPRGLEQYF. V gene TRBV20-1 combines with J gene TRBJ2-7; possibly TRBD1 or TRBD2 for D (6 bases each). Trimming took off 0 bases at V and 6 bases at J, with 12 bases between the two ends. The CDR3 is 13 residues long. Germline CDR1 is DFQATT and CDR2 is SNEGSKA (reference sequence).

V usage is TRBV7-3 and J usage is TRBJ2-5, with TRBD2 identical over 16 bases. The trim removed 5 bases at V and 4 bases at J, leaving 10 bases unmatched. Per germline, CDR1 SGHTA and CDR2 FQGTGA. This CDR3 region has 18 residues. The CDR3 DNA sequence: TGTGCCAGCAGCGAAACCGGGACTAGCGGGGGGGAGCGAGAGACCCAGTACTTC. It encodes CASSETGTSGGERETQYF.

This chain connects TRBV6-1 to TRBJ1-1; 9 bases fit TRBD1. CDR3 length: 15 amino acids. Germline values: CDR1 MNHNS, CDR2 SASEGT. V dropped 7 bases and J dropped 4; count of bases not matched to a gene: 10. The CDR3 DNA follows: TGTGCCAGCATCTCCGGGACAGGGTTAATCACTGAAGCTTTCTTT. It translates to CASISGTGLITEAFF.

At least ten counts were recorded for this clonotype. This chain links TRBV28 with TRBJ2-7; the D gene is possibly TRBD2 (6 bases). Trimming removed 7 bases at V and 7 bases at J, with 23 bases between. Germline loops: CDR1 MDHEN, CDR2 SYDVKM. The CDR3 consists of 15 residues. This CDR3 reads CASTLSGGMQDEQYF. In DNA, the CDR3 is TGTGCCAGCACCCTTTCCGGAGGGATGCAGGATGAGCAGTACTTC.

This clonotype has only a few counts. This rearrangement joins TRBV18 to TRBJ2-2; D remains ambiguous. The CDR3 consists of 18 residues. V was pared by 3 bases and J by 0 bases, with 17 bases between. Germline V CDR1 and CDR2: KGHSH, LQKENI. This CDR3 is CASSPVLRTAANTGELFF. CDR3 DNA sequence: TGTGCCAGCTCACCCGTGTTGAGGACCGCTGCGAACACCGGGGAGCTGTTTTTT.

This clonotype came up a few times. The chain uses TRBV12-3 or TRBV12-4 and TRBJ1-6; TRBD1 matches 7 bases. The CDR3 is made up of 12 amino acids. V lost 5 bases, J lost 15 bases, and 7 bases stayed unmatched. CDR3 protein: CASSDTGEGLHF. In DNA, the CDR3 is TGTGCCAGCAGTGATACAGGGGAGGGCCTCCACTTT.

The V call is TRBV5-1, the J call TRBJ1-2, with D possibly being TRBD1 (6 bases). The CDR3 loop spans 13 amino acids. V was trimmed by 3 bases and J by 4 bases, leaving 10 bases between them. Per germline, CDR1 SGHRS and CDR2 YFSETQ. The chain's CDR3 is CASSSGAGYGYTF. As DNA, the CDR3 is TGCGCCAGCAGCTCGGGGGCAGGCTATGGCTACACCTTC.

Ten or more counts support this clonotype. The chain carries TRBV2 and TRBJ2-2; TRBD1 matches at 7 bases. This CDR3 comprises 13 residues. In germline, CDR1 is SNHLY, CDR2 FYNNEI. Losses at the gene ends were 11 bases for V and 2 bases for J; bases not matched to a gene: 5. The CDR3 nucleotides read TGTGCCGGACAGGTTACTAACACCGGGGAGCTGTTTTTT. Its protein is CAGQVTNTGELFF. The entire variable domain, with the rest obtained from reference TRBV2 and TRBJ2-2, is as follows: EPEVTQTPSHQVTQMGQEVILRCVPISNHLYFYWYRQILGQKVEFLVSFYNNEISEKSEIFDDQFSVERPDGSNFTLKIRSTKLEDSAMYFCAGQVTNTGELFFGEGSRLTVL.

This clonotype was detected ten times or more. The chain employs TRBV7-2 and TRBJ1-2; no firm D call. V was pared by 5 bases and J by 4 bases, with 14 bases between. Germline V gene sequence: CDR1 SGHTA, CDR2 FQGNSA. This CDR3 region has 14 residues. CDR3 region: CASSVPGWAYGYTF. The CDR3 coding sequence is TGTGCCAGCAGCGTCCCGGGCTGGGCCTATGGCTACACCTTC.

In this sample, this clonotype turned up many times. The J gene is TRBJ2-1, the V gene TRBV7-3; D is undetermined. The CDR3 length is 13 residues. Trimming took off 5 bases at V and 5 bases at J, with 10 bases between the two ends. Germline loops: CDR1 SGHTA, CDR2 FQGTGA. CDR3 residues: CASSLGQNNEQFF. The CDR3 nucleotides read TGTGCCAGCAGCCTCGGGCAAAACAATGAGCAGTTCTTC.

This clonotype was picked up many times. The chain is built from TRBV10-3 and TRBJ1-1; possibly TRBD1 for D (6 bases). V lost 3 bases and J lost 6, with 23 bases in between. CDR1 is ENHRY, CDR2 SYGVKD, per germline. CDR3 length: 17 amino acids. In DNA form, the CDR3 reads TGTGCCATCAGTGATCTGGGGGCGTACAGGGTCAGCCCTGAAGCTTTCTTT. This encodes CAISDLGAYRVSPEAFF.

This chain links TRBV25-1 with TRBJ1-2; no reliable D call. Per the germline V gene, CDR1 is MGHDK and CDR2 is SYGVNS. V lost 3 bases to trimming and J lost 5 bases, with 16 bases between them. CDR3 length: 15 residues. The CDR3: CASSDPTTLTYGYTF. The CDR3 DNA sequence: TGTGCCAGCAGTGACCCGACCACGTTAACTTATGGCTACACCTTC.

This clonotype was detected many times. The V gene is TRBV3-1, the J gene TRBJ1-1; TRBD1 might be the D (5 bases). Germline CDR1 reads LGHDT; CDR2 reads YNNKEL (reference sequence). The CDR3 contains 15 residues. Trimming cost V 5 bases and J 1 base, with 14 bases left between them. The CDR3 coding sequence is TGTGCCAGCAGCGGGGGGGGAAACGGGAACACTGAAGCTTTCTTT. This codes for CASSGGGNGNTEAFF.

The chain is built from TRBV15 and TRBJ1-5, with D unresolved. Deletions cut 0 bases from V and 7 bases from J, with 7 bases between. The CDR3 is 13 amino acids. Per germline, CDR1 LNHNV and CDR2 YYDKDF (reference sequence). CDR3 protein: CATSRDGEQPQHF. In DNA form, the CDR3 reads TGTGCCACCAGCAGAGATGGAGAACAGCCCCAGCATTTT.

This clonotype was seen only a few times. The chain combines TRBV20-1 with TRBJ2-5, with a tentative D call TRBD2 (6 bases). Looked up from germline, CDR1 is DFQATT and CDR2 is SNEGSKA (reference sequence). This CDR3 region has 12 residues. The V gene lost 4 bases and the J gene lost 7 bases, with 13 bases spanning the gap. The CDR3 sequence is CSAKKEGGTQYF. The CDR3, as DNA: TGCAGTGCTAAAAAAGAGGGAGGGACCCAGTACTTC.

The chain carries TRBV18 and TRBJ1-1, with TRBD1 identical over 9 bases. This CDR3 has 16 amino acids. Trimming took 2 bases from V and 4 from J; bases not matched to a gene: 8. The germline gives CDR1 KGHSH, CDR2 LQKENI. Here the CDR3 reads CASSPILQGAGTEAFF. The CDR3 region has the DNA TGTGCCAGCTCACCAATATTACAGGGGGCGGGCACTGAAGCTTTCTTT.

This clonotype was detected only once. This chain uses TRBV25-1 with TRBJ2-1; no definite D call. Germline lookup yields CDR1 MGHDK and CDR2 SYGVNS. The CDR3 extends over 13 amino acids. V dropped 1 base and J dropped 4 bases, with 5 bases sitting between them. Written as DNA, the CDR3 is TGTGCCAGCAGTGAATCCACTTACAATGAGCAGTTCTTC. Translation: CASSESTYNEQFF.

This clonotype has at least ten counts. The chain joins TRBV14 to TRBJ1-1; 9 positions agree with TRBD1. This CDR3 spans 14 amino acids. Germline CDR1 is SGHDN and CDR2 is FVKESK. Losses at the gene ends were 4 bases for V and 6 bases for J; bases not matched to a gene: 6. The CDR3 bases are TGTGCCAGCAGCCTATTACAGGGGGCGTCTGAAGCTTTCTTT. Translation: CASSLLQGASEAFF. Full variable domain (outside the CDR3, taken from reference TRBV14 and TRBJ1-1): EAGVTQFPSHSVIEKGQTVTLRCDPISGHDNLYWYRRVMGKEIKFLLHFVKESKQDESGMPNNRFLAERTGGTYSTLKVQPAELEDSGVYFCASSLLQGASEAFFGQGTRLTVV.

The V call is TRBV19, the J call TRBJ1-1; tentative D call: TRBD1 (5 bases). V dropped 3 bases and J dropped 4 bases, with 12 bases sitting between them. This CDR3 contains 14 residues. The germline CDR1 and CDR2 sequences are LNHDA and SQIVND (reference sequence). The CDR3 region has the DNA TGTGCCAGTAGTATTGGGCAGGGCAGCACTGAAGCTTTCTTT. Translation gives CASSIGQGSTEAFF. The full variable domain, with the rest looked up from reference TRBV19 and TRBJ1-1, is DGGITQSPKYLFRKEGQNVTLSCEQNLNHDAMYWYRQDPGQGLRLIYYSQIVNDFQKGDIAEGYSVSREKKESFPLTVTSAQKNPTAFYLCASSIGQGSTEAFFGQGTRLTVV.

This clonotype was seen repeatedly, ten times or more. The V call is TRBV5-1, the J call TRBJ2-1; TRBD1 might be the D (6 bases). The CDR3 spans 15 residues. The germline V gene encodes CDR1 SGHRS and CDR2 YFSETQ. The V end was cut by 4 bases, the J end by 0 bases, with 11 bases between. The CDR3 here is CASSAGQSSYNEQFF. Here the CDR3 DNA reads TGCGCCAGCAGCGCCGGACAGAGCTCCTACAATGAGCAGTTCTTC.